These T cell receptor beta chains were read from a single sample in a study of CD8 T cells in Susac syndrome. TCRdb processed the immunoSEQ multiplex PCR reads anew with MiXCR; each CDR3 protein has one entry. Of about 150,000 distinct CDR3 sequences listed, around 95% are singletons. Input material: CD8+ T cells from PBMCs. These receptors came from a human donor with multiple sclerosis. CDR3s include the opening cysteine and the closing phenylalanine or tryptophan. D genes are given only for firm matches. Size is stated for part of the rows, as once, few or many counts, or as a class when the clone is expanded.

CAWSGQGAHEQYF TGTGCCTGGTCGGGACAGGGGGCTCACGAGCAGTACTTC TRBJ2-7 TRBV30 - TRBD1
CASSHLAGDLQETQYF TGTGCCAGCAGCCACCTAGCGGGGGACCTCCAAGAGACCCAGTACTTC TRBJ2-5 TRBV3-1 - TRBD2
CASSHRGRTTDTQYF TGTGCCAGCAGCCACAGGGGGCGCACCACAGATACGCAGTATTTT TRBJ2-3 TRBV3-1 - TRBD1
CSARDGFDQPQHF TGCAGCGCCCGGGACGGTTTCGATCAGCCCCAGCATTTT TRBJ1-5 TRBV29-1 - -
CASSVKTGGKNEQFF TGTGCCAGCAGCGTGAAAACAGGGGGTAAGAATGAGCAGTTCTTC TRBJ2-1 TRBV9 - TRBD1
CAWQGNRNEQFF TGTGCCTGGCAGGGGAATCGGAATGAGCAGTTCTTC TRBJ2-1 TRBV30 - -
CSARRLGVETQYF TGCAGTGCTAGAAGATTAGGGGTTGAGACCCAGTACTTC TRBJ2-5 TRBV20-1 - -
CASLGTDTQYF TGTGCCAGCTTGGGTACAGATACGCAGTATTTT TRBJ2-3 TRBV7-9 - -
CASSPRGGRNNEQFF TGTGCCAGCAGCCCTCGGGGGGGCCGGAACAATGAGCAGTTCTTC TRBJ2-1 TRBV9 - TRBD2
CSAQGGPGPYGYTF TGCAGTGCCCAGGGGGGGCCCGGCCCCTATGGCTACACCTTC TRBJ1-2 TRBV20-1 - TRBD1
CATHQQGISYEQYF TGTGCCACCCACCAACAGGGGATCTCCTACGAGCAGTACTTC TRBJ2-7 TRBV21-1 - -
CASSTSQTQYF TGTGCCAGCAGTACTAGTCAGACCCAGTACTTC TRBJ2-5 TRBV28 - -
CATSDFGQGHEQFF TGTGCCACCAGTGATTTCGGACAGGGCCATGAGCAGTTCTTC TRBJ2-1 TRBV24-1 - TRBD1
CSVEVHAYGYTF TGCAGCGTTGAGGTACATGCCTATGGCTACACCTTC TRBJ1-2 TRBV29-1 - -
CASTPRSIAKNIQYF TGTGCCAGCACCCCCCGTAGTATAGCCAAAAACATTCAGTACTTC TRBJ2-4 TRBV6-2/TRBV6-3 - -
CASSQQEALRETQYF TGTGCCAGCTCACAACAGGAAGCCCTCCGAGAGACCCAGTACTTC TRBJ2-5 TRBV18 - -
CASLKFVRDGTSTDTQYF TGTGCCAGCCTCAAGTTCGTCCGGGACGGCACTAGCACAGATACGCAGTATTTT TRBJ2-3 TRBV6-2/TRBV6-3 - -
CASSPGHPDPYEQYF TGTGCCAGCAGCCCCGGACACCCAGACCCCTACGAGCAGTACTTC TRBJ2-7 TRBV4-2 - -
CASSPGRGAYEQYF TGCGCCAGCAGCCCTGGTCGGGGGGCGTACGAGCAGTACTTC TRBJ2-7 TRBV4-3 - -
CASSTGGKVQPQHF TGTGCCAGCAGTACAGGGGGAAAGGTTCAGCCCCAGCATTTT TRBJ1-5 TRBV12-3/TRBV12-4 - TRBD1
CSALAGGQETQYF TGCAGTGCCTTGGCAGGGGGCCAAGAGACCCAGTACTTC TRBJ2-5 TRBV20-1 - TRBD1
CSVYRGPPYGYTF TGCAGCGTTTACAGGGGCCCCCCCTATGGCTACACCTTC TRBJ1-2 TRBV29-1 - TRBD1
CASSQDLGLEETQYF TGCGCCAGCAGCCAAGACCTGGGTTTGGAAGAGACCCAGTACTTC TRBJ2-5 TRBV4-3 - -
CASSTTSGGYNEQFF TGTGCCAGTAGCACCACTAGCGGGGGGTACAATGAGCAGTTCTTC TRBJ2-1 TRBV19 once TRBD2
CASSRRGSSYEQYF TGTGCCAGCAGTAGGCGCGGCAGCTCCTACGAGCAGTACTTC TRBJ2-7 TRBV28 - -
CASSVEGRYNSPLHF TGTGCCAGCAGCGTAGAGGGTCGGTATAATTCACCCCTCCACTTT TRBJ1-6 TRBV9 - -
CASRKTGGTEAFF TGTGCCAGCAGGAAGACAGGGGGAACTGAAGCTTTCTTT TRBJ1-1 TRBV5-4 - TRBD1
CASSLGGLNTEAFF TGTGCCAGCAGCTTGGGGGGCTTGAACACTGAAGCTTTCTTT TRBJ1-1 TRBV5-4 - -
CSVPRSGRETQYF TGCAGCGTCCCCCGGTCGGGGCGAGAGACCCAGTACTTC TRBJ2-5 TRBV29-1 - -
CASSQYSGGAFNEQFF TGCGCCAGCAGCCAGTATAGCGGGGGGGCCTTCAATGAGCAGTTCTTC TRBJ2-1 TRBV5-1 - TRBD2
CASSLKTGTGELFF TGCGCCAGCAGCTTGAAGACCGGGACCGGGGAGCTGTTTTTT TRBJ2-2 TRBV5-1 - -
CASVAGAAFF TGTGCCAGTGTGGCAGGGGCGGCTTTCTTT TRBJ1-1 TRBV19 - -
CSVEGAGQNTGELFF TGCAGCGTTGAAGGTGCGGGACAGAACACCGGGGAGCTGTTTTTT TRBJ2-2 TRBV29-1 - -
CSVGQGVTYEQYF TGCAGCGTAGGACAGGGGGTTACCTACGAGCAGTACTTC TRBJ2-7 TRBV29-1 - TRBD1
CASSSSRDARSEQYF TGTGCCAGCAGTTCCTCCCGGGACGCCAGATCCGAGCAGTACTTC TRBJ2-7 TRBV27 - -